This T cell receptor (beta chain) was identified in a study of shared clonotypes between healthy human individuals (dated by TCRdb to 2020 to 2022). At the level of the whole study: The cohort comprised a couple of women and three men aged 18 to 49 years. Per donor, three plates each were used for CD4 naive and CD4 memory, two for CD8 naive, and one for CD8 memory. To estimate repertoire size and how much clonotypes are shared between individuals, the study performed deep sequencing of blood TCR repertoires from 4 to 6 healthy adults. Different laboratories and diverse techniques were used to prepare libraries and sequence TCR repertoires, to increase sequencing depth and limit assay-specific biases. Per donor, leukapheresis produced somewhere between about 0.9 and 10 billion PBMCs. Findings and caveats that apply to the study as a whole: Pairwise subsampling led to the expectation that sequencing depth would affect the degree of clonotype sharing among donors. Higher generation probabilities were observed for clonotypes shared by all four sorted-subset donors than for non-shared clonotypes. The genetic and exposure-history diversity represented was limited by the small number of donors. Sharing across a handful of donors was observed for approximately 5% of naive CD4, around 3.5% of naive CD8, about 2.3% of memory CD4, and roughly 0.4% of memory CD8 clonotypes. Naive subsets generally had larger estimated clonotype richness than memory subsets. Sampling was limited to blood, and TCR repertoires in tissue likely differ from TCR repertoires in blood. Even with the large sequencing depth, rarefaction of the sorted-subset datasets indicated that sequencing was incomplete.

As for this clone: This receptor's antigen is unknown. The input lacks base qualities; no much larger clone sits a single base away.

V drops 7 bases and J drops 2 bases, leaving 14 bases in between. The CDR3 starts with the cysteine, ends with the phenylalanine, and has 15 residues. Kept here is only the CDR3 DNA, which spans 45 bases and is read in frame from base 1. Via the germline V gene, CDR1 is SNHLY and CDR2 FYNNEI. Using the deep immunoSEQ assay, multiplex PCR amplified TCR CDR3 regions from genomic DNA. Genomic DNA extracted from each cell subset was distributed evenly over all wells of several immunoSEQ 96-well plates, and each plate served as one replicate. For sorted subsets, 200 to 250 ng of genomic DNA, equivalent to roughly 33,000 T cell genomes, went into each replicate PCR. Purified libraries were quantified with a Qubit 3.0 fluorometer, sized on a Bioanalyzer 2100, and re-quantified with the KAPA Library Quantification kit. Each immunoSEQ 96-well plate was sequenced on its own single-read 150-cycle Illumina NextSeq 550 flow cell. As for how the authors treated the data: Because the immunoSEQ output held only junctional sequences and lacked quality scores, the filtering could not match the filtering applied to full-length reads. To assign V/J genes and CDR3, sequences were annotated against IMGT germline references using PyIR, a Python wrapper for IgBLAST v1.9. Reads with weak V/J assignments (E-value above 1e-6), missing CDR3, stop codons, out-of-frame junctions, or ambiguous translated residues were removed. A V3J clonotype was defined by an identical inferred V gene, J gene, and CDR3 amino acid sequence. Percentage overlap between repertoires was computed as shared unique clonotypes divided by the size of the smaller repertoire. Richness of each repertoire was evaluated using RTK rarefaction, the Chao1 estimator, and Recon v2.1 estimates of unobserved clonotypes. Generation probabilities were computed with OLGA for all TCRbeta clonotypes obtained by the gDNA method from several donors. This is the immuneACCESS table as TCRdb keeps it, with only in-frame sequences that have V and J called. A part of the clones is gone; compared with another copy, unresolved V genes explain less than half, and the rest is unexplained. Clonal size and the V and J genes are those of that table, whereas D and trimming came from the DNA. The sample table records roughly 1.5 million clones; 98% of these occur just once. The ten top clones hold 0.45% of the sample.

The donors were healthy, HIV-negative adults with no recently reported acute infections or vaccinations. Every donor was a Caucasian adult living in Nashville, Tennessee, USA. Magnetic negative selection was used to enrich CD4+ T cells, after which naive cells were positively selected on CD45RA and the negative fraction became the memory subset. Blood was collected by leukapheresis, and PBMCs were isolated by Ficoll-Histopaque density gradient centrifugation and then cryopreserved in liquid nitrogen vapor phase. Analytical flow cytometry was used to check the purity and quantity of each magnetically sorted T cell population. Genomic DNA was isolated from every sorted fraction and measured by UV absorbance on a Nanodrop 2000c.

Specimen: naive CD4+ T cells sorted from blood. What this sample's cell subset or site label stands for: CD45RA+ positively selected. This receptor was obtained from a man younger than 40 in good health. The chain links TRBV2 with TRBJ2-2; no D gene is confidently identified. The DNA sequence is TGTGCCAGCAACCCGAGAGCGCATAACACCGGGGAGCTGTTTTTT. It translates as CASNPRAHNTGELFF.